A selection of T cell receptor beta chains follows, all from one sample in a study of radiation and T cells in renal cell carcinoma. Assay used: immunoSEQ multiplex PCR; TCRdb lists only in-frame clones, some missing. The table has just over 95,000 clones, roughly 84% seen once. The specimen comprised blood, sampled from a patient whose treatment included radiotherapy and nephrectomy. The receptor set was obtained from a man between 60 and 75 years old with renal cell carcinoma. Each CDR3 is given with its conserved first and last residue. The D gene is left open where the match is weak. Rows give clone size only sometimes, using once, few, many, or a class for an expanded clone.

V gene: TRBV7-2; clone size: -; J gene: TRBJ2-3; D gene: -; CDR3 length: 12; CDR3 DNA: TGTGCCAGCAGCCGGTATGAGGATACGCAGTATTTT; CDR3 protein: CASSRYEDTQYF
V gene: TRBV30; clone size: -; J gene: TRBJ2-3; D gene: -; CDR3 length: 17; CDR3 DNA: TGTGCCTGGACCTCACCCGGGGTGAGTGGAATGGAAGATACGCAGTATTTT; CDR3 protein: CAWTSPGVSGMEDTQYF
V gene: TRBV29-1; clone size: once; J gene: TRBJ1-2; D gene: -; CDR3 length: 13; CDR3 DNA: TGCAGCGTTGAAGGCGACGGGCGGTATGGCTACACCTTC; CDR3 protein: CSVEGDGRYGYTF
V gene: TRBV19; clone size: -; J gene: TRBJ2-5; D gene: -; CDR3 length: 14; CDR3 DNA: TGTGCCAGTAGTGCCTCTAGAATCGGCGAGACCCAGTACTTC; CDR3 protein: CASSASRIGETQYF
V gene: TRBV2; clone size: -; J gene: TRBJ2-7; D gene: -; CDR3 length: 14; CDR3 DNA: TGTGCCAGCAGTGAAGCTAGCCGATCTGGCGAGCAGTACTTC; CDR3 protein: CASSEASRSGEQYF
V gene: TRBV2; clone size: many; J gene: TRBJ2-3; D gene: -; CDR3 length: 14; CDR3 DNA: TGTGCCAGCAGTGGTACAGAAAGCACAGATACGCAGTATTTT; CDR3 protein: CASSGTESTDTQYF
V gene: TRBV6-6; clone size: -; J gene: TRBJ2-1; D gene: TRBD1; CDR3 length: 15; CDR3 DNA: TGTGCCAGCAGTTACTCGGCAGGGGGTGGGAATGAGCAGTTCTTC; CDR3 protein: CASSYSAGGGNEQFF
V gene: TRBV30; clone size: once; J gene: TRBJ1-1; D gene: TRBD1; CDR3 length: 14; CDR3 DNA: TGTGCCTGGAGTGCGGGACAGATCAACACTGAAGCTTTCTTT; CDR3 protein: CAWSAGQINTEAFF
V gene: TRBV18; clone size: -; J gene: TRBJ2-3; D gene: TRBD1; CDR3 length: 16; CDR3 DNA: TGTGCCAGCTCACCCCTCGACAGGGGCACCACAGATACGCAGTATTTT; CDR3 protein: CASSPLDRGTTDTQYF
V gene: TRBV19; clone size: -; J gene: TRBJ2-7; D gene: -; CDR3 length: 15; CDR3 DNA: TGTGCCAGTAGTATAGCAAGCCAGGGCACCTACGAGCAGTACTTC; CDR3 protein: CASSIASQGTYEQYF
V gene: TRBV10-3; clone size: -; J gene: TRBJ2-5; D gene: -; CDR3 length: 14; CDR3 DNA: TGTGCCATCAGTGAGTACGACCGTCAAGAGACCCAGTACTTC; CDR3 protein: CAISEYDRQETQYF
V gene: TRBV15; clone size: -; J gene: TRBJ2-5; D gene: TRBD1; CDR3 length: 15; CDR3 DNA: TGTGCCACCAGCAGAGTAGGACAGGAGCAAGAGACCCAGTACTTC; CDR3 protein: CATSRVGQEQETQYF
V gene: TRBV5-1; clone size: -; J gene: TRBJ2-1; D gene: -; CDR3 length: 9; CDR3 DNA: TGCGCCAGCAGCTTGGATCCGTTCTTC; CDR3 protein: CASSLDPFF
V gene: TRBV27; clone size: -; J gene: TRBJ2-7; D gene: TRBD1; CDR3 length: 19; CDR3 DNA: TGTGCCAGCAGTTCCCATACAGGGGGCGCAAAAAGAGGGTTCTACGAGCAGTACTTC; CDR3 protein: CASSSHTGGAKRGFYEQYF
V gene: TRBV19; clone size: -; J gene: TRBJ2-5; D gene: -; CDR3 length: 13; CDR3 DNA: TGTGCCAGTAGTATATCGCAGGGGGAGACCCAGTACTTC; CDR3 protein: CASSISQGETQYF
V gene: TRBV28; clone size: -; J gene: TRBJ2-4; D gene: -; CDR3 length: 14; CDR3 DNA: TGTGCCAGCAGTTTATCGCCTACCAAAAACATTCAGTACTTC; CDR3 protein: CASSLSPTKNIQYF
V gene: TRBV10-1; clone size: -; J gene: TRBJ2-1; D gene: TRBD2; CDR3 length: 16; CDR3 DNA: TGCGCCAGCAGTGAGATCGGGGTAGCGGGAGGCCGGGAGCAGTTCTTC; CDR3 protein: CASSEIGVAGGREQFF
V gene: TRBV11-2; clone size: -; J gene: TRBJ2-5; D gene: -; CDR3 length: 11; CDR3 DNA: TGTGCCAGCAGCTTCTCAGAGACCCAGTACTTC; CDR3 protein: CASSFSETQYF
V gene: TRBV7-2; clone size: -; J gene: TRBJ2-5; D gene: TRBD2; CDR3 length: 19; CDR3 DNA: TGTGCCAGCAGCTTAGTGCGGAGGCTAGCGGAGGGAAGGGCAGAGACCCAGTACTTC; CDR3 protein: CASSLVRRLAEGRAETQYF
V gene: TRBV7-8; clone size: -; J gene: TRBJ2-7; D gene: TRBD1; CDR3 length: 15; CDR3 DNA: TGTGCCAGCAGATACGCGGGACAGGGGGCCCACGAGCAGTACTTC; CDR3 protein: CASRYAGQGAHEQYF
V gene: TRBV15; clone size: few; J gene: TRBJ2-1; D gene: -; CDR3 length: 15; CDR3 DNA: TGTGCCACCAGCAGAGATCTCGACGGCGTCAATGAGCAGTTCTTC; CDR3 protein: CATSRDLDGVNEQFF
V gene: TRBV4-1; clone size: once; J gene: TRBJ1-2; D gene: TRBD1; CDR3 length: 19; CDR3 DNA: TGCGCCAGCAGCCAAGGAACTTACCGGGACAGGGGGCCTGGATATGGCTACACCTTC; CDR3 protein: CASSQGTYRDRGPGYGYTF
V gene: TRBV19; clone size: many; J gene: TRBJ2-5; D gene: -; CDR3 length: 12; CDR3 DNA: TGTGCCAGTAGTATAGAGCCAGAGACCCAGTACTTC; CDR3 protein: CASSIEPETQYF
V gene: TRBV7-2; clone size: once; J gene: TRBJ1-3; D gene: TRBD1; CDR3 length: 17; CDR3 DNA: TGTGGGTTAACGGGAGGGGGCGAATGTAGGACTGGAAACACCATATATTTT; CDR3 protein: CGLTGGGECRTGNTIYF
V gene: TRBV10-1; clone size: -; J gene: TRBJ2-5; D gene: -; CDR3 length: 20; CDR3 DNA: TGCGCCAGCAGCATAGTGAAAGGGGATGGGTACGGCGGGACCCTGGAGACCCAGTACTTC; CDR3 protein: CASSIVKGDGYGGTLETQYF
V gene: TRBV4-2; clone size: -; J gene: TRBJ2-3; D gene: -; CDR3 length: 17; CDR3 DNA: TGTGCCAGCAGCCAAGCACGCGGGACAGCTAGCACAGATACGCAGTATTTT; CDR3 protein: CASSQARGTASTDTQYF
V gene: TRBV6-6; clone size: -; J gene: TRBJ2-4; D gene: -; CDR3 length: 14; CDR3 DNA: TGTGCCAGCAGCGGGGGGACAGAGGGCAACATTCAGTACTTC; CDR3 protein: CASSGGTEGNIQYF
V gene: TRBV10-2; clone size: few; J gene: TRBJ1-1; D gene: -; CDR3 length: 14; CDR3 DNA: TGCGCCAGCAGTGAGACAGGGAAGGGGACTGAAGCTTTCTTT; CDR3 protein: CASSETGKGTEAFF
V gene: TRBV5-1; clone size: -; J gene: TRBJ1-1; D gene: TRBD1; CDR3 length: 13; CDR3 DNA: TGCGCCAGCATGGGACAGTCCAACACTGAAGCTTTCTTT; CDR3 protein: CASMGQSNTEAFF
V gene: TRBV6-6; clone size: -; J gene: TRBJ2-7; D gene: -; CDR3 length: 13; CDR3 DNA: TGTGCCACCGGACGTAACCAGAACTACGAGCAGTACTTC; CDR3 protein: CATGRNQNYEQYF
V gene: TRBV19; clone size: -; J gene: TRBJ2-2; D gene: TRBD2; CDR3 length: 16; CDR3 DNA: TGTGCCAGTACCGGACTAGCGGGAGGGAACACCGGGGAGCTGTTTTTT; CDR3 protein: CASTGLAGGNTGELFF
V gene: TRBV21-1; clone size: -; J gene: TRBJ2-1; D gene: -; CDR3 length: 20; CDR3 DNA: TGTGCCAGCAGCTCCCGAAGCCTACAGGGTAGAGACCTAGACAAACTTGAGCAGTTCTTC; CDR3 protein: CASSSRSLQGRDLDKLEQFF
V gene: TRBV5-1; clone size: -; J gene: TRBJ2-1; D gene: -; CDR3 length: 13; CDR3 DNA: TGCGCCAGCAGCTTGGACCAGGGCAATGAGCAGTTCTTC; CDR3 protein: CASSLDQGNEQFF
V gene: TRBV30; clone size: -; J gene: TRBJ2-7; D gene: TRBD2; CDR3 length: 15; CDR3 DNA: TGTGCCTGGAGTCGGGGAGGGGCTACGTTCTACGAGCAGTACTTC; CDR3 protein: CAWSRGGATFYEQYF
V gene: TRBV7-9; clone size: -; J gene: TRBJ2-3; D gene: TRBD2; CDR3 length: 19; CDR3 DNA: TGTGCCAGCAAGAGGGTTTTAGCGGGATACCACCCGCACACAGATACGCAGTATTTT; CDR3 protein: CASKRVLAGYHPHTDTQYF
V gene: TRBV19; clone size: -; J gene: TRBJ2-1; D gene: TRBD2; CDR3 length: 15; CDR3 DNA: TGTGCCAGTAGTATGGTGGCTAGCGGCCTAGGTGGGCAGTTCTTC; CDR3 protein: CASSMVASGLGGQFF
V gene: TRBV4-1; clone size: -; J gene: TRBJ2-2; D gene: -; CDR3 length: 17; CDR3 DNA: TGCGCCAGCAGCCAAGATGGTGTACAACTGAACACCGGGGAGCTGTTTTTT; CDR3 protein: CASSQDGVQLNTGELFF
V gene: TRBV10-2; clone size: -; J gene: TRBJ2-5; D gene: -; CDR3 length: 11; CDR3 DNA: TGCGCCAGCGGGCTAGGTGAGACCCAGTACTTC; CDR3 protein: CASGLGETQYF